This entry lists 23 T cell receptor beta chains sequenced from one sample in a study of blood T cells in healthy people across ages. Using a J-beta primer mix together with a sample-barcoded 5' primer, a second PCR was run for roughly 7 to 12 cycles. TCRdb reanalysed the 5' RACE reads using MiXCR and keeps one entry per CDR3 protein. The table shows about 670,000 distinct CDR3 sequences, with 40% to 45% occurring only once. The sample consisted of blood. The receptors stem from a man aged 80 or over in good health.

The chain has TRBV29-1 and TRBJ2-7, with a weak D call TRBD1 (6 bases). Germline V gene sequence: CDR1 SQVTM, CDR2 ANQGSEA. The V gene lost 4 bases and the J gene lost 2 bases, with 21 bases spanning the gap. The CDR3 covers 16 residues. The CDR3: CSVAGRGPQGTYEQYF. The CDR3 DNA reads TGCAGCGTTGCGGGCAGGGGTCCCCAAGGGACCTACGAGCAGTACTTC.

This clonotype was counted a few times. The rearrangement uses TRBV18 and TRBJ2-5, with a possible D match to TRBD1 (6 bases). The J call may be incorrect, as the DNA end agrees better with TRBJ2-7. The CDR3 length is 16 residues. The germline CDR1 and CDR2 sequences are KGHSH and LQKENI. The CDR3 loop reads CASSPRGAGESNEQYF. CDR3 coding DNA: TGTGCCAGCTCACCCCGTGGGGCAGGGGAAAGCAACGAGCAGTACTTC.

The J gene is TRBJ2-3, the V gene TRBV18; D is possibly TRBD2 (5 bases). Germline-derived CDR1 and CDR2 are KGHSH and LQKENI. The CDR3 has 12 amino acids. V was clipped by 6 bases and J by 5 bases, with 9 bases between them. This CDR3 is CASSPEEDTQYF. The CDR3 DNA sequence: TGTGCCAGCTCCCCGGAGGAAGATACGCAGTATTTT.

This clonotype has ten or more counts. This chain connects TRBV3-1 to TRBJ1-1, with TRBD1 matching 7 bases. Germline CDR1 reads LGHDT; CDR2 reads YNNKEL (reference sequence). CDR3 length equals 13 residues. V lost 4 bases to trimming and J lost 9 bases; unmatched junction nucleotides: 8. The DNA of the CDR3 is TGTGCCAGCAGCCGCCGACAGGGAAGGAAAGCTTTCTTT. Residues: CASSRRQGRKAFF.

J is TRBJ2-7 and V is TRBV5-1; no firm D call. V dropped 4 bases and J dropped 1 base, with 12 bases sitting between them. The CDR3 runs 14 residues. CDR1 and CDR2 from the germline V gene are SGHRS and YFSETQ. Written as DNA, the CDR3 is TGCGCCAGCAGCAGCACGACCCGTTCCTACGAGCAGTACTTC. As protein: CASSSTTRSYEQYF.

The chain has TRBV6-6 and TRBJ2-7; a possible D gene is TRBD2 (5 bases). This CDR3 has 12 residues. Trimming left V 0 bases short and J 7 bases short, with 7 bases between. Germline values: CDR1 MNHNY, CDR2 SVGAGI (reference sequence). CDR3 DNA: TGTGCCAGCAGTTACTCGAGAGGGGAGCAGTACTTC. Its protein is CASSYSRGEQYF.

The rearrangement uses TRBV9 and TRBJ2-1; 10 positions match TRBD2. This CDR3 region has 17 residues. V was pared by 0 bases and J by 7 bases, with 10 bases of the junction left unmatched. Looked up from germline, CDR1 is SGDLS and CDR2 is YYNGEE. CDR3 sequence: CASSVAPVSGGSNEQFF. The CDR3 DNA is TGTGCCAGCAGCGTAGCTCCGGTTAGCGGGGGGTCTAATGAGCAGTTCTTC.

The chain uses TRBV6-2 or TRBV6-3 and TRBJ2-1, with TRBD1 matching over 9 bases. The CDR3 sequence is 16 residues long. V dropped 5 bases and J dropped 3; count of bases not matched to a gene: 8. Looked up from germline, CDR1 is MNHEY and CDR2 is SVGEGT. The CDR3, as DNA: TGTGCCAGCAGTCTAAGGACAGGGGCAATCTACAATGAGCAGTTCTTC. It specifies CASSLRTGAIYNEQFF.

The chain is built from TRBV25-1 and TRBJ2-3; TRBD1 agrees at 7 bases. V lost 3 bases and J lost 0; bases outside the gene matches: 3. The germline gives CDR1 MGHDK, CDR2 SYGVNS. The CDR3 has 15 amino acids. DNA for the CDR3: TGTGCCAGCAGTGAGGACAGGTCTAGCACAGATACGCAGTATTTT. Protein product: CASSEDRSSTDTQYF.

This clonotype appeared a few times. The V gene is TRBV20-1, the J gene TRBJ2-1, with D perhaps assigned TRBD1 or TRBD2 (6 bases each). The CDR3 loop spans 17 amino acids. V gave up 3 bases and J gave up 12 bases, with 30 bases separating them. CDR1 is DFQATT and CDR2 is SNEGSKA in the germline V gene (reference sequence). The CDR3 DNA sequence: TGCAGTGCTAGCGCCCCTCGCCTAGCGCTCCCCGAGGGGGGGCAGTTCTTC. Its translation: CSASAPRLALPEGGQFF.

In its sample, this clonotype was seen a few times. The chain is built from TRBV7-2 and TRBJ2-5; D unresolved. CDR1 and CDR2 from the germline V gene are SGHTA and FQGNSA. The V gene lost 0 bases and the J gene lost 11 bases, with 13 bases spanning the gap. The CDR3 loop spans 13 amino acids. This chain's CDR3 is CASSLAIISEQYF. The CDR3 DNA sequence: TGTGCCAGCAGCTTAGCGATTATATCTGAGCAGTACTTC. The full variable domain, rest sourced from reference TRBV7-2 and TRBJ2-5, is GAGVSQSPSNKVTEKGKDVELRCDPISGHTALYWYRQSLGQGLEFLIYFQGNSAPDKSGLPSDRFSAERTGGSVSTLTIQRTQQEDSAVYLCASSLAIISEQYFGPGTRLLVL.

This clonotype was counted only a few times. The V call is TRBV5-1, the J call TRBJ2-5; TRBD2 matches at 9 bases. The CDR3 contains 15 residues. The J segment lost 8 bases and the V segment lost 3 bases, leaving 11 bases of the junction unmatched. CDR1 and CDR2 (germline): SGHRS, YFSETQ. The DNA for the CDR3 is TGCGCCAGCAGCTCCTCCGGGCGGGAGGGCAGAACCCAGTACTTC. It is translated as CASSSSGREGRTQYF.

This clonotype was picked up many times. The chain employs TRBV6-2 or TRBV6-3 and TRBJ2-3, with D tentatively TRBD1 or TRBD2 (6 bases each). Trimming took 7 bases from V and 0 from J, leaving 14 bases between them. Germline V CDR1 and CDR2: MNHEY, SVGEGT. The CDR3 has 15 residues. The chain's CDR3 is CASKQRGLSTDTQYF. CDR3 nucleotides: TGTGCCAGCAAACAACGGGGGCTCAGCACAGATACGCAGTATTTT.

In nucleotides, the CDR3 is TGTGCCAGCAGTTACGGGGACAGGGGGCTCGGGCAGTACTTC. Protein: CASSYGDRGLGQYF. The chain carries TRBV6-5 and TRBJ2-7; 12 nucleotides agree with TRBD1. The CDR3 is made up of 14 amino acids. CDR1 and CDR2 (germline): MNHEY, SVGAGI. With V trimmed by 2 bases and J by 9 bases, 5 bases remained unmatched.

The J gene is TRBJ2-2, the V gene TRBV7-6; the D gene is possibly TRBD2 (6 bases). This CDR3 contains 16 residues. Trimming removed 1 base from V and 4 bases from J, with 13 bases in between. Germline V gene lookup returns CDR1 SGHVS and CDR2 FNYEAQ. The CDR3 is CASSLEGNGGTGELFF. In DNA form, the CDR3 reads TGTGCCAGCAGCTTAGAAGGGAACGGGGGCACCGGGGAGCTGTTTTTT.

The chain has TRBV6-5 and TRBJ2-5; 12 bases fit TRBD2. Unmatched junction bases numbered 10, after V lost 6 bases and J lost 11 bases. Germline loops: CDR1 MNHEY, CDR2 SVGAGI. CDR3 length: 14 amino acids. The CDR3 bases are TGTGCCAGCAGACTAGCGGGAGGATTCAATGAGCAGTACTTC. Translation gives CASRLAGGFNEQYF.

This clonotype was counted at least ten times. This chain connects TRBV29-1 to TRBJ2-1; D gene ambiguous. V was cut by 7 bases and J by 0 bases, with 16 bases left in between. The CDR3 extends over 15 amino acids. Germline lookup yields CDR1 SQVTM and CDR2 ANQGSEA. DNA for the CDR3: TGCAGCGCCCGATCGGTCGTCAGCTCCTACAATGAGCAGTTCTTC. Translated: CSARSVVSSYNEQFF.

This clonotype was found once. The chain links TRBV6-1 to TRBJ2-4; weak D call: TRBD2 (6 bases). Near its end, the DNA agrees better with TRBJ2-5, so the J call may be wrong. Per the germline V gene, CDR1 is MNHNS and CDR2 is SASEGT. CDR3 length: 15 residues. CDR3 nucleotides: TGTGCCAGCAGTGAAAATATCGGGGGACAAGAGACCCAGTACTTC. This encodes CASSENIGGQETQYF.

V and J are TRBV20-1 and TRBJ1-5, with 7 bases identical to TRBD1. The CDR3 totals 14 residues. Germline loops: CDR1 DFQATT, CDR2 SNEGSKA (reference sequence). V lost 5 bases to trimming and J lost 5 bases; unmatched junction nucleotides: 9. CDR3 sequence (DNA): TGCAGTGCTTGGGGCCGACAGGGCCATCAGCCCCAGCATTTT. Translating it yields CSAWGRQGHQPQHF.

This chain connects TRBV28 to TRBJ2-5; 12 nucleotides agree with TRBD2. Germline V gene data show CDR1 as MDHEN and CDR2 as SYDVKM. The CDR3 loop spans 17 amino acids. The ends lost 6 bases at V and 7 bases at J; junction bases unmatched: 15. CDR3 sequence: CASSQSSGRAPMGTQYF. The CDR3 DNA reads TGTGCCAGCAGCCAATCTAGCGGGAGGGCCCCGATGGGGACCCAGTACTTC.

This clonotype was recorded a few times. The V and J genes are TRBV7-2 and TRBJ2-3; 8 bases fit TRBD2. J lost 1 base, V lost 2 bases, and 17 bases had no gene match. Per germline, CDR1 SGHTA and CDR2 FQGNSA. This CDR3 has 20 amino acids. CDR3 protein: CASSLRYSRGVSIRTDTQYF. CDR3 bases: TGTGCCAGCAGCTTACGGTACTCGCGGGGGGTATCTATCCGCACAGATACGCAGTATTTT.

This clonotype was detected only a few times. The chain carries TRBV12-3 or TRBV12-4 and TRBJ2-1, with 9 bases fitting TRBD2. After removal of 2 bases from V and 4 bases from J, the junction contained 3 bases not matched to a gene. The CDR3 contains 15 residues. The CDR3 is CASSLLTSGYNEQFF. Here the CDR3 DNA reads TGTGCCAGCAGTTTACTGACTAGCGGATACAATGAGCAGTTCTTC.

Only one count was recorded for this clonotype. The chain has TRBV15 and TRBJ2-5; D might be TRBD1 or TRBD2, each matching 5 bases. The CDR3 is 15 residues long. Germline CDR1 is LNHNV and CDR2 is YYDKDF (reference sequence). Trimming pared 5 bases from V and 5 bases from J, leaving 18 bases between. The CDR3: CATSPQKGTGETQYF. As DNA, the CDR3 is TGTGCCACCAGCCCGCAAAAGGGGACGGGGGAGACCCAGTACTTC.